The clone carrying this T cell receptor beta chain was seen more than once but under ten times. Antigen unknown. Germline V gene data show CDR1 as MNHNS and CDR2 as SASEGT. The junction had 2 bases not matched to a gene; V was cut back by 2 bases and J by 4 bases. The CDR3 length is 15 residues. Documented time point: newly diagnosed GD, antithyroid drugs for less than 3 months. PBMC-extracted RNA yielded the TCR library. The data derive from a study of regulatory T cells in long-lasting Graves disease. General study findings and limits: Persistent disease exhibited a predilection for TRBV28, TRBJ1-2 and TRBJ2-5.

Library construction for TCR beta used iRepertoire HTBI primers and Arm-PCR of CDR3 regions. TCRdb independently ran MiXCR on the multiplex PCR reads; one entry per CDR3 protein. Of some 250,000 distinct CDR3 sequences in the sample, around 19% were seen once. The same data also went into a second study, on T cells in Graves' hyperthyroidism and ophthalmopathy. That source notes: No ophthalmopathy progression within 18 months constituted stable Graves' hyperthyroidism.

The clonotype comes from a woman aged 30 to 39 with Graves disease. This material consisted of peripheral blood mononuclear cells (PBMCs), taken at new diagnosis, from a patient treated with antithyroid drugs. The V and J genes are TRBV6-1 and TRBJ2-3, with 11 bases that match TRBD1. The CDR3 protein is CASSELDRGPDTQYF. The CDR3 nucleotides are TGTGCCAGCAGTGAATTGGACAGGGGGCCAGATACGCAGTATTTT.